This T cell receptor beta chain originates from a study of cytomegalovirus exposure and HLA in healthy donors (dated by TCRdb to 2016 to 2017). Broadly, across the study: According to an earlier analysis of around 600 of the donors, about 179 million T cells yielded roughly 110 million unique TCR beta sequences and about 280 Gb of sequence data. An early release that covered about 600 HLA-typed donors contained about 300 gigabases of sequencing data and about 93 million unique TCR sequences. Among the roughly 380 genotyped donors, around 81% belonged to the genetic ancestry cluster associated with self-reported Caucasian donors. The study aimed to test whether cataloging public T cell receptors could reveal signatures of past pathogen exposure. The study profiled the T cell repertoires of around 700 subjects by immunosequencing and related them to cytomegalovirus serostatus. In addition to the first cohort of several hundred subjects, a separate validation cohort of approximately 130 different subjects was used. The study combined high-throughput TCR immunosequencing, statistical association of individual TCRs with disease status, and machine learning to predict cytomegalovirus infection status. In a later analysis, previously published TCR beta repertoires from several hundred donors were re-analyzed and high-resolution HLA genotyping was added so that TCR occurrence patterns could be studied. In the later analysis, no new phenotypic data were used to find candidate immune exposures; instead, reliance was placed on TCR beta sequences and their occurrence across donors. To decide whether each TCR beta V gene segment behaved as functional or pseudogenic, an earlier analysis of fewer than 750 of the donors relied on high-throughput TCR beta sequencing. Alongside the repertoire data, information on donor age, sex, ethnicity and CMV serostatus was compiled. A later genetic analysis took genome-wide SNP genotypes for about 55% of the 666 donors and used that subset as a discovery cohort. All discovery cohort repertoires had been generated using a single sequencing platform. Both class I and class II loci were covered by HLA typing, at four-digit resolution. The number of donors typed differed by locus, with 629-630 for A, B, C, DRB1 and DQB1, 522 for DQA1, 600 to 610 for DPA1, and over 400 for DPB1. Because of strong linkage in the cohort, 5 or 6 DR-DQ haplotypes were treated as single units for association and clustering. Across some 400 genotyped donors of the cohort, an average of approximately 220,000 unique TCR beta nucleotide sequences per donor were sequenced, and approximately 19% of those sequences were non-productive. The research as a whole found: At a false discovery rate of 0.05, a later analysis linked 15,000 to 20,000 TCR beta sequences to specific HLA alleles. The authors suggested that the approach could potentially be extended to other disease states and immunological phenotypes. Immune exposure information for the cohort was limited to CMV serostatus. In a later analysis, HLA-associated TCR beta chains were found to be more clonally expanded and to have lower generation probabilities than equally common non-associated chains. A further reported finding was that TCR beta sequences accurately predicted the HLA-A and HLA-B alleles for most subjects in the first cohort. Because counts were too low, more than 15 rarely observed V segments, including chromosome 9 orphons, were excluded from the earlier analysis of under 650 of the donors. Some IMGT-functional V segments, including TRBV6-2 and TRBV6-3, could not be distinguished by the 87-base-pair reads and were therefore excluded. In vitro tests confirmed that a few of the cytomegalovirus-associated TCR beta chains recognize cytomegalovirus antigens. The classifier was reported to diagnose cytomegalovirus status with high specificity and sensitivity in both the original and validation cohorts. According to a later analysis, most CMV-associated TCR beta chains appeared to be HLA-restricted, and the HLA associations seemed to be driven largely by CMV exposure. In the study, approximately 160 TCR beta chains were listed as associated with cytomegalovirus. An association between a missense DCLRE1C variant and V-gene and J-gene trimming of TCR beta chains was found in a later genetic analysis and replicated in an independent cohort. An earlier analysis of 587 of the donors showed that most TCR beta V segments appeared in productive rearrangements either about 87% or about 30% of the time, which broadly matched IMGT annotations. Because HLA typing was unavailable for some donors at each locus, only the typed subset was used in association tests. While some public TCRs were present in many individuals, most TCR sequences turned up only very rarely across donors. Compared with the 666-donor mean, donors in an Asian-associated ancestry cluster had fewer N-insertions in productive TCRs, according to a later genetic analysis. When HLA alleles, especially DR and DQ, strongly co-occurred, TCR associations were difficult to assign to individual alleles. A group of highly shared sequence variants was considered likely to be a technical artifact of the sequencing pipeline. In a later analysis, TCR association rates were found to vary across HLA loci, with the most associated TCRs seen for DRB1 alleles and the fewest for HLA-C alleles. This cohort had only TCR beta chains sequenced, and the lack of alpha or paired-chain data limited which features could be detected. A later analysis reported that several top co-occurrence clusters appeared linked to parvovirus B19, influenza, CMV and Epstein-Barr virus. Presence/absence analyses assumed roughly uniform sequencing depth across donors, an assumption that may not hold. Correlated functional status among segregating V segments might be attributable to linkage disequilibrium, but an unknown experimental factor could not be ruled out.

Library generation was performed with the immunoSEQ multiplex PCR assay. A mixture of 60 forward primers for TCR Vbeta segments and 13 reverse primers for TCR Jbeta segments was used in the multiplex PCR. Amplification of the CDR3 region of rearranged TCR beta genes was performed with a multiplex PCR assay on genomic DNA. Amplified TCR beta libraries were sequenced as 87-base-pair reads on the Illumina HiSeq System. On the study's bioinformatics: A later analysis tallied 70 million to 100 million unique TCR beta chains across the 666 repertoires, and some 12 million of those chains were shared by two or more donors. Raw reads were error-corrected and collapsed into unique sequences with a nearest-neighbor algorithm that merged closely related sequences to remove PCR and sequencing errors. V, D and J gene segments were assigned by aligning CDR3 sequences to IMGT reference sequences. For a sequence to be retained, a match of at least six nucleotides to both a V gene segment and a J gene segment was required. Rearrangements were called productive when the CDR3 lacked stop codons and stayed in frame with V and J; all others were non-productive. Following IMGT convention, CDR3 was defined as the stretch from the second conserved V-encoded cysteine up to the conserved J-encoded phenylalanine. Sequences without an unambiguous match to a single V gene segment were excluded from the earlier analysis of a few hundred of the donors. In an earlier analysis of some 590 of the donors, V segments were called functional above 56.7% productive rearrangements and were called segregating when the between-donor standard deviation exceeded 5%. A statistical classification framework was built for diagnosing cytomegalovirus status from the catalog of TCR beta chain sequences. A later analysis assigned V and J genes by comparing TCR nucleotide sequences with IMGT/GENE-DB human TR gene sequences. A later analysis assigned CDR3 sequences and most-parsimonious VDJ recombination scenarios with the TCRdist pipeline. In a later analysis, each TCR beta chain was defined by its CDR3 amino acid sequence together with its V-gene family, and reads without a unique V-gene family were excluded. To address suspected cross-contamination and a sequencing artifact, a later analysis removed a few hundred highly shared, low-generation-probability nucleotide sequences. A later analysis calculated a clonal expansion index for each public chain from normalized within-repertoire ranks of inferred template counts. A later analysis computed generation probabilities with a VDJ recombination model fitted to out-of-frame rearrangements, and checked the results against IGoR. Hypergeometric tests were used in a later analysis to score TCR-TCR, TCR-HLA and TCR-CMV co-occurrence, with a repertoire-size bias correction applied to the TCR pairs. A later analysis estimated false discovery rates by permuting HLA or CMV assignments 20 times. A later analysis grouped co-occurring TCRs with DBSCAN, adding TCRdist sequence similarity when clustering within HLA-allele-positive subsets. For co-occurrence clustering, repertoires with fewer than 30,000 or more than 120,000 public chains were excluded, along with four to six repertoires with anomalous nucleotide sharing. TCRdb obtained this table from immuneACCESS and retained in-frame rearrangements with V and J assigned. These tables miss some clones; where compared with another copy, unresolved V genes account for less than half of the shortfall, and the remainder is unexplained. That table supplies the V and J calls and clone size; D and trimming were determined from the DNA. The sample's records list tens of thousands of clones. Approximately 2% of the sample lies in the top ten.

The cohort consisted of approximately 670 healthy bone marrow donors. At the time of sampling, every cohort member was nominally healthy, though immune exposures that went unrecorded were likely present. The donor was CMV seropositive and was included in the group of 300 or so seropositive cohort members. Every donor gave a peripheral blood sample, and the peripheral blood mononuclear cells from that sample were used for TCR beta sequencing. The Qiagen DNeasy Blood Extraction Kit was used to extract genomic DNA from the blood cell samples. Note on this clone: It lacks a known antigen.

Taken from the germline V gene, the CDR1 and CDR2 loops are SGHTA and FQGTGA. CDR3 length: 16 amino acids, cysteine to phenylalanine. The sequence is cut down to CDR3 DNA, 48 bases in frame from base 1. Trimming accounts for 5 bases at V and 3 bases at J, while the number of junction bases matched to no gene is 8. The sequence derives from a woman between 40 and 55 years old in good health and CMV-seropositive. The sequenced sample was PBMCs. The chain is encoded by TRBV7-3 joined to TRBJ1-5, with 9 bases matching TRBD1. At the DNA level, the sequence is TGTGCCAGCAGCACCCGGACAGGGGCCTTCAATCAGCCCCAGCATTTT. Its coded protein is CASSTRTGAFNQPQHF. With the rest looked up from the reference TRBV7-3 and TRBJ1-5 genes rather than sequenced, the full variable domain is GAGVSQTPSNKVTEKGKYVELRCDPISGHTALYWYRQSLGQGPEFLIYFQGTGAADDSGLPNDRFFAVRPEGSVSTLKIQRTERGDSAVYLCASSTRTGAFNQPQHFGDGTRLSIL.